This entry lists 18 T cell receptor beta chains sequenced from one sample in a study of CD8 T cells in ankylosing spondylitis. Their antigen targets remain unknown. Broader study findings: A TCR beta motif made of roughly eight highly homologous variants seemed typical of ankylosing spondylitis blood.

TCRdb reanalysed the 5' RACE reads using MiXCR and keeps one entry per CDR3 protein. The profile covers some 840,000 distinct CDR3 sequences, with 12% appearing a single time and 0.51% taken by the ten largest. The specimen sequenced was blood, either unsorted or a sorted T cell fraction (not recorded which). The receptors were gathered from a male donor with ankylosing spondylitis.

This clonotype was found a few times. This chain uses TRBV7-2 with TRBJ2-7; D remains ambiguous. V was trimmed by 5 bases and J by 4 bases, leaving 18 bases between them. The CDR3 loop spans 15 amino acids. The V gene's germline CDR1 is SGHTA and CDR2 FQGNSA. CDR3 sequence: CASSMAAASRYEQYF. Here the CDR3 DNA reads TGTGCCAGCAGCATGGCGGCAGCAAGTCGTTACGAGCAGTACTTC.

The chain couples TRBV4-1 to TRBJ2-7, with 9 nucleotides matching TRBD2. Looked up from germline, CDR1 is MGHRA and CDR2 is YSYEKL. The CDR3 covers 17 residues. The junction had 15 bases not matched to a gene; V was cut back by 4 bases and J by 5 bases. The CDR3 DNA is TGCGCCAGCAGCCGTAACTTCTGGGCTAGCGGGGAAAACGAGCAGTACTTC. Its translation is CASSRNFWASGENEQYF.

This clonotype was observed a few times. The chain has TRBV7-2 and TRBJ2-5; 8 nucleotides match TRBD2. After removal of 2 bases from V and 5 bases from J, the junction contained 7 bases not matched to a gene. Germline CDR1 SGHTA, CDR2 FQGNSA. This CDR3 has 15 residues. CDR3 in DNA: TGTGCCAGCAGCTTACCAGCGGGAGTGGTTGAGACCCAGTACTTC. It is translated as CASSLPAGVVETQYF.

The chain has TRBV7-2 and TRBJ1-4; 8 positions agree with TRBD1. The CDR3 totals 15 residues. Germline CDR1 is SGHTA and CDR2 is FQGNSA. V trimming: 6 bases; J trimming: 8 bases; junction bases outside the gene matches: 11. The CDR3 here is CASSPRTGTKEKLFF. Here the CDR3 DNA reads TGTGCCAGCAGTCCCCGGACAGGGACGAAGGAAAAACTGTTTTTT.

The chain combines TRBV15 with TRBJ2-2, with D hard to call. This CDR3 has 12 amino acids. Germline V gene lookup returns CDR1 LNHNV and CDR2 YYDKDF (reference sequence). The V end was cut by 9 bases, the J end by 3 bases, with 8 bases between. CDR3 protein: CATAWDTGELFF. The CDR3 DNA reads as TGTGCCACGGCTTGGGACACCGGGGAGCTGTTTTTT.

This clonotype has ten or more counts. CDR3 region: CASSPLTGDREPQHF. In DNA, the CDR3 is TGTGCCAGCAGCCCCCTGACAGGGGACAGGGAGCCCCAGCATTTT. This sequence joins TRBV7-2 and TRBJ1-5; TRBD1 aligns across 9 bases. The trim removed 5 bases at V and 8 bases at J, leaving 10 bases unmatched. Germline V CDR1 and CDR2: SGHTA, FQGNSA. This CDR3 contains 15 residues.

This clonotype was counted only a few times. The chain carries TRBV12-3 or TRBV12-4 and TRBJ2-6, with D hard to call. CDR3 length equals 13 residues. Trimming took 5 bases from V and 3 from J, leaving 5 bases between them. CDR3 nucleotide sequence: TGTGCCAGCAGTAGTCTTGGGGCCAACGTCCTGACTTTC. Translation gives CASSSLGANVLTF.

This clonotype was seen a few times. The genes are TRBV4-3 and TRBJ2-7, with 7 bases matching TRBD2. V gave up 0 bases and J gave up 2 bases; unmatched junction bases: 7. Germline V gives CDR1 LGHNA, CDR2 YSLEER. This CDR3 spans 16 amino acids. CDR3 protein: CASSQEISGLPYEQYF. CDR3 in DNA: TGCGCCAGCAGCCAAGAGATTAGCGGGCTTCCCTACGAGCAGTACTTC.

The chain employs TRBV9 and TRBJ2-3; the match to TRBD1 covers 7 bases. Germline V gene data show CDR1 as SGDLS and CDR2 as YYNGEE. The junction had 3 bases not matched to a gene; V was cut back by 2 bases and J by 0 bases. This CDR3 has 15 amino acids. CDR3 DNA: TGTGCCAGCAGCGTCCGACAGGGTAGCACAGATACGCAGTATTTT. Amino acids: CASSVRQGSTDTQYF.

This clonotype was observed a few times. The V and J genes are TRBV28 and TRBJ1-5; unclear D gene. The V and J ends lost 3 bases and 7 bases respectively, with 7 bases between them. Germline values: CDR1 MDHEN, CDR2 SYDVKM. CDR3 length: 12 residues. CDR3 bases: TGTGCCAGCAGTTTTTGGGTCCAGCCCCAGCATTTT. Amino acids: CASSFWVQPQHF.

The chain employs TRBV20-1 and TRBJ2-5, with 12 bases lining up with TRBD2. This CDR3 spans 15 amino acids. The germline V gene encodes CDR1 DFQATT and CDR2 SNEGSKA (reference sequence). V gave up 6 bases and J gave up 1 base; unmatched junction bases: 6. CDR3 loop: CSAIPLAGGQETQYF. In DNA, the CDR3 is TGCAGTGCGATCCCACTAGCGGGGGGCCAAGAGACCCAGTACTTC.

V is TRBV9 and J is TRBJ2-3, with 8 bases lining up with TRBD2. The CDR3 loop spans 16 amino acids. Germline values: CDR1 SGDLS, CDR2 YYNGEE. The ends lost 0 bases at V and 6 bases at J; junction bases unmatched: 9. The CDR3 DNA is TGTGCCAGCAGCGTAGTCGGACGGGAGGGCCCGGATACGCAGTATTTT. Its protein product is CASSVVGREGPDTQYF.

This sequence joins TRBV15 and TRBJ1-1; D possibly corresponds to TRBD1 (5 bases). V dropped 1 base and J dropped 4 bases, with 13 bases sitting between them. The CDR3 runs 15 residues. Germline lookup yields CDR1 LNHNV and CDR2 YYDKDF (reference sequence). Here the CDR3 reads CATSRVKAGGTEAFF. The CDR3 coding sequence is TGTGCCACCAGCAGAGTAAAGGCGGGGGGCACTGAAGCTTTCTTT.

This clonotype has at least ten counts. The genes are TRBV4-2 and TRBJ2-3, with D possibly being TRBD1 or TRBD2 (5 bases each). CDR1 and CDR2 (germline): LGHNA, YNFKEQ. Deletions cut 1 base from V and 4 bases from J, with 6 bases between. The CDR3 length is 13 residues. The CDR3 DNA follows: TGTGCCAGCAGCCAAGGGGGACCAGATACGCAGTATTTT. Protein product: CASSQGGPDTQYF.

This clonotype appeared a few times. The chain has TRBV5-4 and TRBJ2-1, with D uncertain. CDR1 SGHNT and CDR2 YYREEE come from the germline V gene (reference sequence). The V end was cut by 0 bases, the J end by 4 bases, with 8 bases between. The CDR3 length is 14 residues. The CDR3 is CASSLVLPYNEQFF. CDR3 DNA: TGTGCCAGCAGCTTGGTCCTACCTTACAATGAGCAGTTCTTC.

V gene TRBV30 combines with J gene TRBJ2-7; 10 nucleotides line up with TRBD1. Germline V gene data show CDR1 as GTSNPN and CDR2 as SVGIG (reference sequence). CDR3 size: 13 residues. V dropped 5 bases and J dropped 2; count of bases not matched to a gene: 3. The CDR3 loop reads CAWGGTGAYEQYF. The CDR3 nucleotides are TGTGCCTGGGGGGGGACAGGGGCCTACGAGCAGTACTTC.

This rearrangement joins TRBV9 to TRBJ2-2; D may be TRBD2 (5 bases). The CDR3 spans 18 residues. Germline CDR1 is SGDLS and CDR2 is YYNGEE. The V end lost 4 bases, the J end lost 1 base, and 20 bases lay between the germline ends. In DNA form, the CDR3 reads TGTGCCAGCAGCCCCGAAGTGGGTGGTGAGGGGAACACCGGGGAGCTGTTTTTT. Protein: CASSPEVGGEGNTGELFF.

This clonotype appeared a few times. The rearrangement links TRBV5-1 to TRBJ1-6; the D gene is possibly TRBD1 (5 bases). Per the germline V gene, CDR1 is SGHRS and CDR2 is YFSETQ. V was cut by 4 bases and J by 10 bases, with 21 bases left in between. The CDR3 runs 16 residues. CDR3 in amino acids: CASSLQRQGNPSPLHF. Here the CDR3 DNA reads TGCGCCAGCAGCCTACAACGGCAGGGAAACCCCTCACCCCTCCACTTT.